This note documents a single T cell receptor (beta chain) sequence. Its specificity is not known. This sample is part of a study of OX40 agonist ivuxolimab in advanced cancers. Study summary: Patients were given ivuxolimab, an antibody that agonizes OX40 (CD134). Study-level points and caveats: The CD4+ and CD8+ T cells in the blood had expanded clonally by week 6 at 0.1 to 3.0 mg/kg.

The germline V gene encodes CDR1 LNHDA and CDR2 SQIVND (reference sequence). The CDR3 runs to 15 residues. After removal of 3 bases from V and 6 bases from J, the junction contained 5 bases not matched to a gene. Assay: immunoSEQ multiplex PCR; the TCRdb copy retains only in-frame clones and omits some. Counted here are around 100,000 clones, roughly 90% occurring once; the ten biggest clones make up around 0.15%. The clonotype comes from an adult with an advanced solid tumor such as melanoma, head and neck, liver or kidney cancer. The V call is TRBV19, the J call TRBJ2-2; 9 bases line up with TRBD1. The sequencing here drew on CD4+ or CD8+ T cells sorted from blood, taken in a trial of the OX40 agonist ivuxolimab. CDR3 residues: CASSIGTGYSGELFF. CDR3 nucleotide sequence: TGTGCCAGTAGTATCGGGACAGGGTATTCCGGGGAGCTGTTTTTT.